Listed below are T cell receptor beta chains from one sample, sequenced in a study of T cell responses to AZD1222 COVID-19 vaccine. Method: immunoSEQ multiplex PCR; TCRdb's copy keeps in-frame clones and lacks some. There are 98,000 or so clones in the sample; approximately 91% occur only once, and approximately 18% lies in the top ten. The sample here was peripheral blood, taken on day 0 of AZD1222 vaccination. The receptors derive from an adult in good health. The CDR3 runs from the conserved cysteine through the conserved F or W. A D gene is named only where the DNA matches it firmly. A row's size may be missing; if present it is once, few, many or a size class.

v_gene: TRBV4-1; d_gene: TRBD1; abundance: -; j_gene: TRBJ1-2; len: 13; CDR3aa: CASSQGDSYGYTF; CDR3nt: TGCGCCAGCAGCCAAGGGGACAGCTATGGCTACACCTTC
v_gene: TRBV5-8; d_gene: -; abundance: -; j_gene: TRBJ1-5; len: 14; CDR3aa: CASSLGVSNQPQHF; CDR3nt: TGTGCCAGCAGCTTGGGGGTGAGCAATCAGCCCCAGCATTTT
v_gene: TRBV4-2; d_gene: -; abundance: -; j_gene: TRBJ2-3; len: 20; CDR3aa: CASSQGASGGQSSSTDTQYF; CDR3nt: TGTGCCAGCAGCCAAGGAGCTAGTGGGGGCCAGAGTTCTAGCACAGATACGCAGTATTTT
v_gene: TRBV5-1; d_gene: -; abundance: -; j_gene: TRBJ2-7; len: 14; CDR3aa: CASSLLGSWDEQYF; CDR3nt: TGCGCCAGCAGCTTATTAGGCAGTTGGGACGAGCAGTACTTC
v_gene: TRBV3-1/TRBV3-2; d_gene: -; abundance: -; j_gene: TRBJ1-1; len: 14; CDR3aa: CASSLFRANTEAFF; CDR3nt: TGTGCCAGCAGCCTCTTTAGAGCAAACACTGAAGCTTTCTTT
v_gene: TRBV18; d_gene: TRBD1; abundance: -; j_gene: TRBJ1-1; len: 15; CDR3aa: CASSPDRAGGTEAFF; CDR3nt: TGTGCCAGCTCACCGGACAGGGCAGGGGGTACTGAAGCTTTCTTT
v_gene: TRBV3-1/TRBV3-2; d_gene: -; abundance: few; j_gene: TRBJ2-3; len: 15; CDR3aa: CASSQAPKAFDTQYF; CDR3nt: TGTGCCAGCAGCCAGGCACCAAAGGCCTTCGATACGCAGTATTTT
v_gene: TRBV6-1; d_gene: -; abundance: -; j_gene: TRBJ1-1; len: 12; CDR3aa: CASSEMSTEAFF; CDR3nt: TGTGCCAGCAGTGAAATGAGTACTGAAGCTTTCTTT
v_gene: TRBV9; d_gene: -; abundance: -; j_gene: TRBJ2-7; len: 14; CDR3aa: CASSVGYREEQQYF; CDR3nt: TGTGCCAGCAGCGTAGGGTACAGGGAGGAACAGCAGTACTTC
v_gene: TRBV7-2; d_gene: -; abundance: -; j_gene: TRBJ1-1; len: 15; CDR3aa: CASSFGGVGNTEAFF; CDR3nt: TGTGCCAGCAGCTTCGGTGGGGTGGGAAACACTGAAGCTTTCTTT
v_gene: TRBV9; d_gene: -; abundance: -; j_gene: TRBJ1-2; len: 15; CDR3aa: CASSVGAETNYGYTF; CDR3nt: TGTGCCAGCAGCGTAGGGGCAGAGACGAACTATGGCTACACCTTC
v_gene: TRBV18; d_gene: TRBD1; abundance: -; j_gene: TRBJ2-5; len: 17; CDR3aa: CASSPPVGGEGQETQYF; CDR3nt: TGTGCCAGCTCACCACCGGTAGGGGGCGAGGGCCAAGAGACCCAGTACTTC
v_gene: TRBV18; d_gene: -; abundance: -; j_gene: TRBJ2-1; len: 16; CDR3aa: CASSRDSRGFYNEQFF; CDR3nt: TGTGCCAGCTCCCGCGACTCAAGGGGATTTTACAATGAGCAGTTCTTC
v_gene: TRBV7-2; d_gene: -; abundance: -; j_gene: TRBJ1-2; len: 14; CDR3aa: CASSYGTANAGYTF; CDR3nt: TGTGCCAGCAGCTATGGGACGGCCAACGCGGGCTACACCTTC
v_gene: TRBV15; d_gene: TRBD1; abundance: -; j_gene: TRBJ2-5; len: 17; CDR3aa: CATSTLRGTGVQETQYF; CDR3nt: TGTGCCACCAGCACTCTACGGGGGACAGGGGTCCAAGAGACCCAGTACTTC
v_gene: TRBV7-9; d_gene: TRBD2; abundance: -; j_gene: TRBJ2-1; len: 15; CDR3aa: CASTQSGGDYNEQFF; CDR3nt: TGTGCCAGCACTCAAAGTGGGGGGGACTACAATGAGCAGTTCTTC
v_gene: TRBV5-4; d_gene: -; abundance: -; j_gene: TRBJ1-2; len: 13; CDR3aa: CASSLVGVYGYTF; CDR3nt: TGTGCCAGCAGCTTGGTGGGGGTCTATGGCTACACCTTC
v_gene: TRBV25-1; d_gene: -; abundance: -; j_gene: TRBJ1-2; len: 13; CDR3aa: CASSEGGDYGYTF; CDR3nt: TGTGCCAGCAGTGAGGGCGGAGACTATGGCTACACCTTC
v_gene: TRBV23-1; d_gene: -; abundance: -; j_gene: TRBJ1-5; len: 17; CDR3aa: CASSQSPDRQPNQPQHF; CDR3nt: TGCGCCAGCAGTCAATCCCCCGACCGACAGCCCAATCAGCCCCAGCATTTT
v_gene: TRBV30; d_gene: -; abundance: -; j_gene: TRBJ1-6; len: 13; CDR3aa: CAWAFGGNSPLHF; CDR3nt: TGTGCCTGGGCCTTCGGGGGGAATTCACCCCTCCACTTT
v_gene: TRBV12-3/TRBV12-4; d_gene: -; abundance: -; j_gene: TRBJ1-2; len: 12; CDR3aa: CASRTVNYGYTF; CDR3nt: TGTGCCAGCAGGACAGTTAACTATGGCTACACCTTC
v_gene: TRBV7-9; d_gene: -; abundance: -; j_gene: TRBJ1-2; len: 14; CDR3aa: CASSPGGGSNGYTF; CDR3nt: TGTGCCAGCAGCCCCGGGGGGGGTTCAAATGGCTACACCTTC
v_gene: TRBV5-1; d_gene: -; abundance: few; j_gene: TRBJ2-1; len: 16; CDR3aa: CASSLDRVGSYNEQFF; CDR3nt: TGCGCCAGCAGCTTGGACAGGGTGGGGTCCTACAATGAGCAGTTCTTC
v_gene: TRBV9; d_gene: -; abundance: -; j_gene: TRBJ1-5; len: 16; CDR3aa: CASSVIGGGNNQPQHF; CDR3nt: TGTGCCAGCAGCGTAATAGGGGGAGGAAATAATCAGCCCCAGCATTTT
v_gene: TRBV7-9; d_gene: -; abundance: -; j_gene: TRBJ2-3; len: 15; CDR3aa: CASSSTRFSRRAQYF; CDR3nt: TGTGCCAGCAGCTCTACACGATTCTCACGCCGGGCGCAGTATTTT
v_gene: TRBV4-1; d_gene: -; abundance: -; j_gene: TRBJ1-5; len: 13; CDR3aa: CASSQDYSQPQHF; CDR3nt: TGCGCCAGCAGCCAAGATTATTCTCAGCCCCAGCATTTT
v_gene: TRBV7-2; d_gene: -; abundance: -; j_gene: TRBJ1-2; len: 13; CDR3aa: CASSFLGTYGYTF; CDR3nt: TGTGCCAGCAGCTTTTTGGGGACCTATGGCTACACCTTC
v_gene: TRBV4-1; d_gene: -; abundance: -; j_gene: TRBJ2-1; len: 15; CDR3aa: CASRFGMSSYNEQFF; CDR3nt: TGCGCCAGCAGGTTTGGGATGAGCTCCTACAATGAGCAGTTCTTC
v_gene: TRBV10-1; d_gene: TRBD2; abundance: -; j_gene: TRBJ2-1; len: 13; CDR3aa: CASSAGGRPEQFF; CDR3nt: TGCGCCAGCAGTGCGGGGGGACGCCCGGAGCAGTTCTTC
v_gene: TRBV6-1; d_gene: -; abundance: once; j_gene: TRBJ2-7; len: 20; CDR3aa: CASSEASGRWWGGTSYEQYF; CDR3nt: TGTGCCAGCAGTGAAGCTTCGGGTCGATGGTGGGGGGGCACGTCCTACGAGCAGTACTTC
v_gene: TRBV5-6; d_gene: -; abundance: -; j_gene: TRBJ2-5; len: 14; CDR3aa: CASSQGGTRETQYF; CDR3nt: TGTGCCAGCAGCCAAGGAGGTACGAGGGAGACCCAGTACTTC